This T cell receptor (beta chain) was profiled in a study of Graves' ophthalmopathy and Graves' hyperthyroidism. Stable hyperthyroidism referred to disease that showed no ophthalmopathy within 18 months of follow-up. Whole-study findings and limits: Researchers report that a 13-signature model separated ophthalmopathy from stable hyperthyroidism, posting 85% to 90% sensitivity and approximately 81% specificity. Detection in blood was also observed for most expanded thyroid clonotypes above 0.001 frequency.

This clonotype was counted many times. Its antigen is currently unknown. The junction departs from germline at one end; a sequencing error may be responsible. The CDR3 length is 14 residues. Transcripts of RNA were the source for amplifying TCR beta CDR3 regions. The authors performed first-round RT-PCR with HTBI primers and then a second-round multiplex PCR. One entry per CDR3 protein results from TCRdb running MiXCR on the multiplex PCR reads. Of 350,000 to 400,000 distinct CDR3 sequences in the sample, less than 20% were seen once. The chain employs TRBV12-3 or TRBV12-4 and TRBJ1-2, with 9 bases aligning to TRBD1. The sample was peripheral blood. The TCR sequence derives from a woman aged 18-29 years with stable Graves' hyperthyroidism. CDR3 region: CASCFGDRVNGYTF. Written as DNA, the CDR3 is TGTGCCAGCTGTTTCGGGGACAGGGTTAATGGGTACACCTTC.